The 16 T cell receptor beta chains given below trace back to one sample, sequenced in a study of response to subunit inactivated influenza vaccine. TCRdb reanalysed the RT-PCR reads using MiXCR and keeps one entry per CDR3 protein. The top ten clones hold 6% to 7% of a sample with 550,000 to 800,000 distinct CDR3 sequences, 11% to 15% of them seen once. Sequenced here: PBMCs from blood, sampled roughly 2 weeks before vaccination. The receptors stem from a man aged 45-65 years who received an inactivated influenza vaccine.

The chain joins TRBV18 to TRBJ2-7; TRBD2 is a possible D gene (6 bases). Germline-derived CDR1 and CDR2 are KGHSH and LQKENI. This CDR3 has 13 amino acids. Between the trimmed V and J ends, which lost 3 bases and 5 bases, there was a span of 11 bases. CDR3 bases: TGTGCCAGCTCACCCGGGAGTGTCAACGAGCAGTACTTC. Its protein product is CASSPGSVNEQYF.

This sequence joins TRBV20-1 and TRBJ1-2; 7 bases are a match to TRBD1. Germline CDR1 and CDR2: DFQATT and SNEGSKA (reference sequence). This CDR3 comprises 12 residues. Trimming at V came to 6 bases and at J to 3 bases, leaving 4 bases not matched to a gene. Here the CDR3 reads CSAQGGHYGYTF. CDR3 DNA sequence: TGCAGTGCGCAAGGGGGCCACTATGGCTACACCTTC.

The chain is built from TRBV4-2 and TRBJ2-3; D is perhaps TRBD1 (5 bases). Germline-derived CDR1 and CDR2 are LGHNA and YNFKEQ. V lost 0 bases, J lost 2 bases, and 21 bases lay in between. The CDR3 loop spans 19 amino acids. CDR3 sequence (DNA): TGTGCCAGCAGCCAAGAAGTCGGTCTTTTAGGGGCCCACACAGATACGCAGTATTTT. This gives the protein CASSQEVGLLGAHTDTQYF.

In its sample, this clonotype was seen many times. The J gene is TRBJ2-7, the V gene TRBV5-1, with D possibly TRBD1 on 5 matching bases. V lost 0 bases, J lost 5 bases, and 12 bases lay in between. Germline lookup yields CDR1 SGHRS and CDR2 YFSETQ. CDR3 length equals 14 residues. The CDR3 DNA is TGCGCCAGCAGCTTGGGCTCCAGGGATAACGAGCAGTACTTC. The encoded protein is CASSLGSRDNEQYF.

This clonotype appeared many times. The chain links TRBV29-1 to TRBJ2-3; the match to TRBD2 covers 8 bases. The CDR3 runs to 13 residues. CDR1 and CDR2 (germline): SQVTM, ANQGSEA. The V gene end was trimmed by 7 bases and the J gene end by 3 bases; junction bases not matched to a gene: 6. CDR3 bases: TGCAGCGAAACTAGCGGTAAAACAGATACGCAGTATTTT. It codes for CSETSGKTDTQYF.

The V and J genes are TRBV19 and TRBJ2-2; D uncertain. Germline loops: CDR1 LNHDA, CDR2 SQIVND (reference sequence). Trimming removed 5 bases at V and 1 base at J, with 20 bases between. This CDR3 has 18 residues. The CDR3 sequence: CASSPGFVYFENTGELFF. CDR3 in DNA: TGTGCCAGTAGTCCTGGATTCGTTTATTTCGAGAACACCGGGGAGCTGTTTTTT.

This clonotype was observed at least ten times. CDR3 bases: TGTGCCAGCAGTCCTACTAGCGGGGGTAGCACAGATACGCAGTATTTT. Its translation is CASSPTSGGSTDTQYF. The chain uses TRBV27 and TRBJ2-3; 11 nucleotides agree with TRBD2. This CDR3 is built from 16 residues. The trim removed 5 bases at V and 0 bases at J, leaving 4 bases unmatched. The V gene's germline CDR1 is MNHEY and CDR2 SMNVEV (reference sequence).

This clonotype has just a few counts. This chain uses TRBV20-1 with TRBJ2-1; 12 nucleotides align to TRBD2. V shed 5 bases, J shed 7 bases, and the junction held 9 bases outside the gene matches. The CDR3 totals 15 residues. Germline V CDR1 and CDR2: DFQATT, SNEGSKA (reference sequence). The CDR3: CSALPTSGSRNEQFF. CDR3 coding DNA: TGCAGTGCTTTACCGACTAGCGGGAGCAGGAATGAGCAGTTCTTC.

This clonotype was counted a few times. The chain has TRBV11-2 and TRBJ2-5; 7 nucleotides agree with TRBD1. Germline values: CDR1 SGHAT, CDR2 FQNNGV. The V and J ends lost 1 base and 4 bases, in that order; junction bases with no gene match: 3. This CDR3 region has 14 residues. CDR3 coding DNA: TGTGCCAGCAGCTTAGTAAGGGGGCGAGAGACCCAGTACTTC. It encodes CASSLVRGRETQYF.

This clonotype turned up a few times. The chain recombines TRBV30 with TRBJ1-1; tentative D call: TRBD1 (6 bases). V lost 3 bases to trimming and J lost 5 bases, with 10 bases between them. The CDR3 loop spans 12 amino acids. CDR1 is GTSNPN, CDR2 SVGIG, per germline (reference sequence). In DNA form, the CDR3 reads TGTGCCTGGAGCAAGGGGGGGACTGAAGCTTTCTTT. Translating it yields CAWSKGGTEAFF.

This clonotype showed up many times. This rearrangement joins TRBV6-5 to TRBJ2-3, with D unclear. From germline, CDR1 is MNHEY and CDR2 SVGAGI. Trimming pared 0 bases from V and 0 bases from J, leaving 13 bases between. This CDR3 has 17 residues. CDR3 nucleotides: TGTGCCAGCAGTTACTCGCGACTCCTCTCTAGCACAGATACGCAGTATTTT. Its protein product is CASSYSRLLSSTDTQYF.

The chain recombines TRBV6-5 with TRBJ2-7; 10 bases align to TRBD1. The CDR3 is 16 residues long. V shed 2 bases and J 2 bases; nucleotides not matched to a gene: 6. CDR1 and CDR2 (germline): MNHEY, SVGAGI. CDR3 in DNA: TGTGCCAGCAGTTACCCGAGTGGACAGGGGGCCTACGAGCAGTACTTC. As protein: CASSYPSGQGAYEQYF.

This clonotype was seen many times. The chain has TRBV7-2 and TRBJ2-2, with 7 positions matching TRBD1. The germline CDR1 and CDR2 sequences are SGHTA and FQGNSA. With 5 bases clipped from V and 6 bases from J, the junction kept 6 bases outside the gene matches. The CDR3 length is 14 residues. The CDR3: CASSPNTGAGELFF. As DNA, the CDR3 is TGTGCCAGCAGCCCAAACACAGGGGCCGGGGAGCTGTTTTTT. The full variable domain, in which reference TRBV7-2 and TRBJ2-2 provide the parts outside the CDR3, is GAGVSQSPSNKVTEKGKDVELRCDPISGHTALYWYRQSLGQGLEFLIYFQGNSAPDKSGLPSDRFSAERTGGSVSTLTIQRTQQEDSAVYLCASSPNTGAGELFFGEGSRLTVL.

This chain links TRBV5-1 with TRBJ1-6; TRBD1 aligns across 10 bases. This CDR3 has 18 residues. The J segment lost 9 bases and the V segment lost 0 bases, leaving 12 bases of the junction unmatched. Per the germline V gene, CDR1 is SGHRS and CDR2 is YFSETQ. This CDR3 reads CASSLGAGQGGYGSPLHF. The CDR3 region has the DNA TGCGCCAGCAGCTTGGGGGCCGGACAGGGGGGTTATGGTTCACCCCTCCACTTT.

This clonotype came up a few times. The junction departs from germline at one end; a sequencing error may be responsible. The chain is built from TRBV7-3 and TRBJ2-2; TRBD2 aligns across 13 bases. There are 17 residues in the CDR3. Per the germline V gene, CDR1 is SGHTA and CDR2 is FQGTGA. The chain's CDR3 is CASSLTSGRAGTGELFF. For the CDR3, the DNA is TGTGCCAGCAGCCTAACTAGCGGGAGGGCCGGGACCGGGGAGCTGTTTTTT.

This clonotype has a handful of counts. This rearrangement joins TRBV20-1 to TRBJ2-7; TRBD2 matches at 8 bases. The CDR3 is 13 residues long. The V segment lost 4 bases and the J segment 6 bases; nucleotides outside the gene matches: 8. Germline CDR1 and CDR2: DFQATT and SNEGSKA (reference sequence). The CDR3 sequence: CSAIGRGLSEQYF. The CDR3 DNA reads as TGCAGTGCTATCGGGAGGGGCCTCTCCGAGCAGTACTTC.